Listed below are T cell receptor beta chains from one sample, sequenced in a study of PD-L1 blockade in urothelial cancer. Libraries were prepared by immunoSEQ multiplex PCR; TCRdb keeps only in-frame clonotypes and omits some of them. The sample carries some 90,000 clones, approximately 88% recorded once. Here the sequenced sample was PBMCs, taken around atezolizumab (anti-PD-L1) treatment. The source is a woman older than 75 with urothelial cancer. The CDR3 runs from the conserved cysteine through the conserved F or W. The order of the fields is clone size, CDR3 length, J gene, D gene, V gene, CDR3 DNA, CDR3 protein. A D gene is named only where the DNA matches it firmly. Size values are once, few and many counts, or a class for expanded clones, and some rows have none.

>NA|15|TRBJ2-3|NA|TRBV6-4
TGTGCCAGCAGTGACTCTCGGTCTGGCACAGATACGCAGTATTTT
CASSDSRSGTDTQYF
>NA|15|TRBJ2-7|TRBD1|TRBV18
TGTGCCAGCTCGCCCGGGACAGGGGGCACCTACGAGCAGTACTTC
CASSPGTGGTYEQYF
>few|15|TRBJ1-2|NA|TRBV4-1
TGCGCCAGCAGCCAAGGAAATGCGGGTAACTATGGCTACACCTTC
CASSQGNAGNYGYTF
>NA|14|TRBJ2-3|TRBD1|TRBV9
TGTGCCAGCAGCCCAGGGGGCGCGGGAGATACGCAGTATTTT
CASSPGGAGDTQYF
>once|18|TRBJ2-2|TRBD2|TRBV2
TGTGCCAGCAGTCCGACTAGCGGGAGCGGTTTTAACACCGGGGAGCTGTTTTTT
CASSPTSGSGFNTGELFF
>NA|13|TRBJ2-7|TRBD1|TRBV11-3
TGTGCCAGCAGCCAAACACAGGGGAACGAGCAGTACTTC
CASSQTQGNEQYF
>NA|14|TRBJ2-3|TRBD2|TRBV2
TGTGCCAGCAGTCGCGGGAGAGGCGCAGATACGCAGTATTTT
CASSRGRGADTQYF
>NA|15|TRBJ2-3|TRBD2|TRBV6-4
TGTGCCAGCAGTGACTCGACTAGCGTCACAGATACGCAGTATTTT
CASSDSTSVTDTQYF
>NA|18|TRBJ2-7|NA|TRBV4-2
TGTGCCAGCAGCCGGGAGGGGGGGATGACAGAGGTTTCCTACGAGCAGTACTTC
CASSREGGMTEVSYEQYF
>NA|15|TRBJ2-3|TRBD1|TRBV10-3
TGTGCCATCAGTGCCGGACAGGGGGCGACAGATACGCAGTATTTT
CAISAGQGATDTQYF
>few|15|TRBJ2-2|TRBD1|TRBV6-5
TGTGCCAGCAGTTTGACAGGGGTCAACACCGGGGAGCTGTTTTTT
CASSLTGVNTGELFF
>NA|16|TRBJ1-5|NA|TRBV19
TGTGCCAGTAGTAAGGCAGGCTTATTGAGCAATCAGCCCCAGCATTTT
CASSKAGLLSNQPQHF
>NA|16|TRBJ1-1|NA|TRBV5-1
TGCGCCAGCAGCTTGGACGGGGGGGCCGAGGACACTGAAGCTTTCTTT
CASSLDGGAEDTEAFF
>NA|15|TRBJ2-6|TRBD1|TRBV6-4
TGTGCCAGCAGTCAGGACAGGGCTGGGGCCAACGTCCTGACTTTC
CASSQDRAGANVLTF
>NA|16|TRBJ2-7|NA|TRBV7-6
TGTGCCAGCAGCGCCCGCGGCAGGGAAGTTTCCTACGAGCAGTACTTC
CASSARGREVSYEQYF
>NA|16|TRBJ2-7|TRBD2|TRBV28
TGTGCCAGCAGAGGATTCGGAGCGGGAGCCTCCTACGAGCAGTACTTC
CASRGFGAGASYEQYF
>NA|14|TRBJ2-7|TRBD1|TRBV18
TGTGCCAGCCGACAGGGTTACCAATCCTACGAGCAGTACTTC
CASRQGYQSYEQYF
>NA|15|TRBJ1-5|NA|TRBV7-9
TGTGCCAGCAGCTTAGGCGAGTATAGCAATCAGCCCCAGCATTTT
CASSLGEYSNQPQHF
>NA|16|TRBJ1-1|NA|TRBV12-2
TGTGCAAGTCGCTCCCGGGACAGGGATAGTAGCACTGAAGCTTTCTTT
CASRSRDRDSSTEAFF
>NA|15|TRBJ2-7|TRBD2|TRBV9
TGTGCCAGCAGCGCCATGGGAGCGGGAACATACGAGCAGTACTTC
CASSAMGAGTYEQYF
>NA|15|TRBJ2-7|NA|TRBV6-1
TGTGCCAGCAGTGAACAAAGCGGCGTCTCCTACGAGCAGTACTTC
CASSEQSGVSYEQYF
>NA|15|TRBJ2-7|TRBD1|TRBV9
TGTGCCAGCAGCGTAGTTGGACAGGGAATCCACGAGCAGTACTTC
CASSVVGQGIHEQYF
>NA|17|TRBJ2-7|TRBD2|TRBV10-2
TGCGCCAGCAGTGACCCCACCACTAGCGGGAATTCCTACGAGCAGTACTTC
CASSDPTTSGNSYEQYF
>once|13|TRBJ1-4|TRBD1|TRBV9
TGTGCCAGCAGCGGCGGACAGGGAAGTGAACTGTTTTTT
CASSGGQGSELFF
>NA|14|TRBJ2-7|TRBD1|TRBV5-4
TGTGCCAGCAATCCCGGGACAGGGGGCTACGAGCAGTACTTC
CASNPGTGGYEQYF
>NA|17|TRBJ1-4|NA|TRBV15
TGTGCCACCAGCAGAGATCTCCGTGGGGGCGCCGACGAAAAACTGTTTTTT
CATSRDLRGGADEKLFF
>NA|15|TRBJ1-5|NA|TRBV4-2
TGTGCCAGCAGCCAAGATTTGGCGGGCAATCAGCCCCAGCATTTT
CASSQDLAGNQPQHF
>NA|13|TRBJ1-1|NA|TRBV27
TGTGCCAGCAGTTCGGGATTGAACACTGAAGCTTTCTTT
CASSSGLNTEAFF
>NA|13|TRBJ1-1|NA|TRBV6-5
TGTGCCAGCAGGACGCAGGGGCGTCCTGAAGCTTTCTTT
CASRTQGRPEAFF
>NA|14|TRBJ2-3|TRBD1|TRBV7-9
TGTGCCAGCAGCATGACAGGGGTGACAGATACGCAGTATTTT
CASSMTGVTDTQYF
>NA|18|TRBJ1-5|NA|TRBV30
TGTGCCTGGAGTGACTTTTCAAACGGGGGGGGAAGAAATCAGCCCCAGCATTTT
CAWSDFSNGGGRNQPQHF
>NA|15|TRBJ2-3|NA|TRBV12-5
TGTGCTAGTGGTTTGGTAGGGGCAGAAACAGATACGCAGTATTTT
CASGLVGAETDTQYF
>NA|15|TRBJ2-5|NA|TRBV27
TGTGCCAGCAGTTACCTCGACACCTACCAAGAGACCCAGTACTTC
CASSYLDTYQETQYF
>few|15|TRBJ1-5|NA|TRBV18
TGTGCCAGCTCACCTTCGGAGATTACGAATCAGCCCCAGCATTTT
CASSPSEITNQPQHF
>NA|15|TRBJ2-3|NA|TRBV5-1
TGCGCCAGCAGCTTGGGACACCCCGACACAGATACGCAGTATTTT
CASSLGHPDTDTQYF
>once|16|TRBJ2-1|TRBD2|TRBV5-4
TGTGCCAGCAGCGCCGCTAGCGGGAGGTTTAACAATGAGCAGTTCTTC
CASSAASGRFNNEQFF
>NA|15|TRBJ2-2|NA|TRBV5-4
TGTGCCAGCAGTCCAACCGGGACAATCCCCGGGGAGCTGTTTTTT
CASSPTGTIPGELFF
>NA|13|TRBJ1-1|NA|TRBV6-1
TGTGCCAGCAGTGGAAGACAACACACTGAAGCTTTCTTT
CASSGRQHTEAFF
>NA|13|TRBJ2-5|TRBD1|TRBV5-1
TGCGCCAGCAGCCCGGGACAGGGAGAGACCCAGTACTTC
CASSPGQGETQYF
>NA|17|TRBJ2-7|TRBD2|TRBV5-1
TGCGCCAGCAGCTTCCAACACAAGCGGGAGGGCATTTACGAGCAGTACTTC
CASSFQHKREGIYEQYF
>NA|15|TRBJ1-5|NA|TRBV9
TGTGCCAGCAGCATCCTGGCAGGCCCTAATCAGCCCCAGCATTTT
CASSILAGPNQPQHF
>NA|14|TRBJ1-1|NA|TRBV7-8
TGTGCCAGCAGTGGAGGGGGGGCGACCACTGAAGCTTTCTTT
CASSGGGATTEAFF
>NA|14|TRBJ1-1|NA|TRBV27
TGTGCCAGCAGTTTATCCACCAGGGCCACTGAAGCTTTCTTT
CASSLSTRATEAFF
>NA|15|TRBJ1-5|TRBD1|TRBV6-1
TGTGCCAGCAGTTCCCTCGGACAGGGGGGTCAGCCCCAGCATTTT
CASSSLGQGGQPQHF
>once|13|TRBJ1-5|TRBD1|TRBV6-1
TGTGCCAGCGAGGGACAGGGATTCCAGCCCCAGCATTTT
CASEGQGFQPQHF
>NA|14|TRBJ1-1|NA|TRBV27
TGTGCCAGCTGGAGACGAGGAATGAACACTGAAGCTTTCTTT
CASWRRGMNTEAFF
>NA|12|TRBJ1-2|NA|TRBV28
TGTGCCAGCAGGGCCTGGGAGTTTGGCTACACCTTC
CASRAWEFGYTF
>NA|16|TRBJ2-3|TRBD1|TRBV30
TGTGCCTGGACCAGACCTGGACAGGGCAGCACAGATACGCAGTATTTT
CAWTRPGQGSTDTQYF
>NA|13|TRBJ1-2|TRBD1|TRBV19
TGTGCCAGTAGTATCGGGACAGACTATGGCTACACCTTC
CASSIGTDYGYTF
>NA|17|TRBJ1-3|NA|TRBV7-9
TGTGCCAGCAGCCCGACCCCCACAGGGCCCTCTGGAAACACCATATATTTT
CASSPTPTGPSGNTIYF
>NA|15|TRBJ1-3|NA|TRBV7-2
TGTGCCAGCAGCCCGGGACACAGCTCTGGAAACACCATATATTTT
CASSPGHSSGNTIYF
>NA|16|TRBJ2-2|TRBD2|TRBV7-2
TGTGCCAGCAGCGAAGGGGGACTAGGTAACACCGGGGAGCTGTTTTTT
CASSEGGLGNTGELFF